The 12 T cell receptor beta chains reported below all come from one sample, sequenced in a study of T cells after yellow fever vaccination. Each CDR3 protein gets one entry after TCRdb re-called the 5' RACE reads with MiXCR. The table records some 300,000 distinct CDR3 sequences, approximately 3.9% of them present only once. The material was PBMCs, obtained on the day of the yellow fever booster vaccination. Source of these receptors: a man aged 18 to 35 who received the YFV17D yellow fever vaccine.

This clonotype has only a few counts. The rearrangement joins TRBV7-8 to TRBJ2-7; the match to TRBD1 covers 8 bases. The V and J ends lost 4 bases and 1 base, in that order; junction bases with no gene match: 3. Germline V lookup: CDR1 SGHVS, CDR2 FQNEAQ. The CDR3 has 14 amino acids. DNA for the CDR3: TGTGCCAGCAGCTCGGGACAGGATTCCTACGAGCAGTACGTC. Its protein product is CASSSGQDSYEQYV.

This clonotype appeared many times. The V and J genes are TRBV6-1 and TRBJ2-1, with D maybe TRBD2 (6 bases). Germline V CDR1 and CDR2: MNHNS, SASEGT. The CDR3 consists of 13 residues. Trimming cost V 4 bases and J 3 bases, with 7 bases left between them. The CDR3 coding sequence is TGTGCCAGCAGTGCCGGGGGCTACAATGAGCAGTTCTTC. Protein sequence: CASSAGGYNEQFF.

At least ten counts were recorded for this clonotype. The V call is TRBV7-9, the J call TRBJ1-1; the D gene is possibly TRBD1 (6 bases). This CDR3 is built from 14 residues. From germline, CDR1 is SEHNR and CDR2 FQNEAQ (reference sequence). V was shortened by 4 bases and J by 6 bases, with 15 bases between the two germline ends. CDR3 sequence (DNA): TGTGCCAGCAGCTCCTTGAGACAGGAGTCTGAAGCTTTCTTT. It encodes CASSSLRQESEAFF.

This clonotype has at least ten counts. This chain connects TRBV28 to TRBJ1-6; D is unclear. Per the germline V gene, CDR1 is MDHEN and CDR2 is SYDVKM. The CDR3 runs 11 residues. V shed 6 bases and J shed 3 bases, with 0 bases lying between them. CDR3 bases: TGTGCCAGCAGCTATAATTCACCCCTCCACTTT. This translates into CASSYNSPLHF.

This clonotype has a handful of counts. The rearrangement uses TRBV13 and TRBJ2-1; D gene ambiguous. Germline-derived CDR1 and CDR2 are PRHDT and FYEKMQ (reference sequence). This CDR3 comprises 12 residues. V lost 0 bases, J lost 6 bases, and 3 bases lay in between. In DNA form, the CDR3 reads TGTGCCAGCAGCTTAGGGATCAATGAGCAGTTCTTC. It translates to CASSLGINEQFF.

J is TRBJ2-5 and V is TRBV5-1; no firm D call. CDR1 SGHRS and CDR2 YFSETQ come from the germline V gene. CDR3 size: 12 residues. Trimming removed 5 bases from V and 1 base from J, with 6 bases in between. CDR3 in DNA: TGCGCCAGCAGAGAGTTCCAAGAGACCCAGTACTTC. It yields the protein CASREFQETQYF.

This clonotype was seen a few times. The rearrangement joins TRBV11-2 to TRBJ2-3, with 9 bases that match TRBD1. V lost 5 bases and J lost 3; bases outside the gene matches: 9. Germline lookup yields CDR1 SGHAT and CDR2 FQNNGV. This CDR3 contains 16 residues. The CDR3 bases are TGTGCCAGCAGCCTTTACAGGGGGCATGTTACAGATACGCAGTATTTT. As protein: CASSLYRGHVTDTQYF.

The chain joins TRBV5-6 to TRBJ2-3, with D perhaps matching TRBD1 (6 bases). The germline gives CDR1 SGHDT, CDR2 YYEEEE. The V and J ends lost 4 bases and 2 bases respectively, with 20 bases between them. The CDR3 loop spans 17 amino acids. The CDR3 DNA follows: TGTGCCAGCAGCCTTTATGGGATTCAGGGGCCCACAGATACGCAGTATTTT. Translation gives CASSLYGIQGPTDTQYF.

This clonotype was seen only a few times. The genes are TRBV27 and TRBJ2-7; 11 positions match TRBD2. The CDR3 totals 14 residues. V dropped 7 bases and J dropped 0; count of bases not matched to a gene: 2. From germline, CDR1 is MNHEY and CDR2 SMNVEV (reference sequence). The CDR3 reads CASKLAGVSYEQYF. DNA for the CDR3: TGTGCCAGCAAACTAGCGGGAGTCTCCTACGAGCAGTACTTC.

Note on this clonotype: Sequence at one end of the junction differs from germline and may be a read error. The chain carries TRBV7-9 and TRBJ2-3, with 10 positions matching TRBD2. The germline gives CDR1 SEHNR, CDR2 FQNEAQ (reference sequence). This CDR3 region has 16 residues. CDR3 sequence (DNA): TGTGCCAGGAGCTGGTCTAGCGGGAGAAGCACAGATACGCAGTATTTT. The encoded protein is CARSWSSGRSTDTQYF.

With respect to this clonotype: This may arise from a read error, as a much more abundant clone is one base away. The chain has TRBV5-1 and TRBJ2-3; the D gene is possibly TRBD2 (6 bases). The CDR3 length is 13 residues. Germline V gene sequence: CDR1 SGHRS, CDR2 YFSETQ. V was pared by 0 bases and J by 7 bases, with 9 bases between. Here the CDR3 reads CASSLVREYTQYF. The CDR3, as DNA: TGCGCCAGCAGCTTGGTCCGGGAGTATACGCAGTATTTT.

At least ten counts were recorded for this clonotype. The chain links TRBV2 to TRBJ2-1, with D hard to call. V lost 8 bases to trimming and J lost 7 bases, with 9 bases between them. Germline V gene data show CDR1 as SNHLY and CDR2 as FYNNEI. CDR3 size: 11 residues. CDR3 loop: CASQFGNEQFF. CDR3 in DNA: TGTGCCAGCCAGTTCGGGAATGAGCAGTTCTTC.